This record covers a single T cell receptor (beta chain). Its antigen remains unknown. This entry comes from a study of post-analysis software for immune sequencing data. As for the study in general: In terms of disease course, relapsing-remitting, secondary progressive and progressive-relapsing multiple sclerosis were included. Study-wide results and limits: Batch-mates among the samples co-clustered strongly by F measure. When patients were compared with controls, about 5 TRBV segments were more frequent, TRBV5-6, TRBV5-1 and TRBV20-1 among them. Normalized Chao1 diversity in multiple sclerosis patients fell significantly below that of controls.

This CDR3 has 13 amino acids. CDR1 is SGHTA, CDR2 FQGTGA, per germline. Trimming stripped 1 base from V and 8 bases from J, with 11 bases between. cDNA libraries of TCR beta carried unique molecular identifiers. Between 1 and 10 million T cells gave rise to some 450,000 cDNA molecules. TCRdb reprocessed the PCR reads with MiXCR, giving one entry per CDR3 protein. The sample has approximately 570,000 distinct CDR3 sequences; roughly 46% are singletons. This clonotype originated in a girl between 5 and 17 years old with multiple sclerosis. The sequenced sample consisted of blood. The chain combines TRBV7-3 with TRBJ1-2, with D perhaps TRBD1 (5 bases). This chain's CDR3 is CASSLNRGSGYTF. The CDR3 DNA sequence: TGTGCCAGCAGCTTAAATAGGGGCTCCGGCTACACCTTC.